Listed here are 3 T cell receptor beta chains from one sample, sequenced in a study of post-analysis software for immune sequencing data. Points from the study as a whole: When patients were compared with controls, 5 or 6 TRBV segments were more frequent, TRBV5-6, TRBV5-1 and TRBV20-1 among them.

For these TCRs, the target antigens are not known. Incorporated into the TCR beta cDNA libraries were unique molecular identifiers, which served to reduce PCR and sequencing biases. TCRdb reprocessed the PCR reads via MiXCR and lists one record per CDR3 protein. This table has about 200,000 distinct CDR3 sequences, roughly 30% appearing once. The sequenced material came from blood. The source of these receptors is a girl under 18 with multiple sclerosis.

This clonotype was seen only a few times. It may be a read error: a sequence one base away is much more abundant. V and J are TRBV7-2 and TRBJ2-7, with D tentatively TRBD2 (6 bases). Per germline, CDR1 SGHTA and CDR2 FQGNSA. With 4 bases removed from V and 2 bases from J, the gap between germline ends came to 12 bases. This CDR3 comprises 14 residues. CDR3 residues: CASSCKAGPYEQYF. The CDR3 DNA follows: TGTGCCAGCAGCTGCAAGGCGGGACCCTACGAGCAGTACTTC.

This clonotype has just a few counts. The chain recombines TRBV20-1 with TRBJ1-6; D uncertain. Germline V gene data show CDR1 as DFQATT and CDR2 as SNEGSKA (reference sequence). V was pared by 3 bases and J by 11 bases, with 5 bases between. The CDR3 contains 10 residues. The CDR3 loop reads CSARKTPLHF. The CDR3 region has the DNA TGCAGTGCTAGGAAGACACCCCTCCACTTT.

For this clonotype: A read error may be the cause here, since a much bigger clone is one base away. The chain links TRBV6-1 to TRBJ2-7, with 9 bases lining up with TRBD1. Per the germline V gene, CDR1 is MNHNS and CDR2 is SASEGT. CDR3 length equals 15 residues. V was clipped by 7 bases and J by 2 bases; unmatched bases: 9. For the CDR3, the DNA is TGTGCCAGCACTCCGGGACAGGGCTTCGCCTACGAGCAGTACTTC. Its translation: CASTPGQGFAYEQYF.